This TCR beta chain stems from a study of T cell repertoires in cytomegalovirus infection (dated by TCRdb to about 2019). Context from the whole study: Alongside well-studied HLA-B-restricted epitopes, the peptide stimulations were aimed at recently identified HLA-C-restricted CMV epitopes, whose presentation resists viral immunomodulation. The HLA type of each donor mattered for the analysis, because public TCR beta signatures pointed to carriage of CMV infection along with the matching HLA type.

The full study reports these points: The ex vivo response was dominated by HLA-C-restricted CMV-specific TCR beta clonotypes, and the single most frequent clonotype in two of eight donors was supplied by these HLA-C-restricted clonotypes. Carriers of CMV infection plus the relevant HLA type were discriminated by the cumulative frequency of public TCR beta family members in the study cohort and in an independent roughly 380-donor cohort.

In this sample, this clonotype turned up a few times. It has no known antigen specificity. No base-level quality is on record; no much larger clone is a single base apart. Counted from cysteine to phenylalanine, this CDR3 has 14 amino acids. The CDR3 DNA has 42 bases and is translated from base 1. The V and J ends are trimmed by 10 bases and 2 bases, leaving 14 bases between them. As encoded in the germline V gene (reference sequence), CDR1 is LNHDA while CDR2 is SQIVND. The meaning of the sample's treatment or condition label: in vitro stimulation with specific CMV peptide epitopes to enrich CMV-specific T cells. The data were produced on an Illumina HiSeq 1500. TCRdb reworked the public reads: Q25 trimming with fastp, MiXCR clone assembly, productive beta chains retained. Each entry merges the rows of one CDR3 protein and shows their most common DNA and genes. The sample table holds about 700,000 distinct CDR3 sequences, of which about 30% were seen once. Together, the top ten hold 15% to 20% of the sample.

Specimen: cultured PBMCs, collected from culture after CMV antigen stimulation. This clonotype was sampled from a human donor in good health (CMV status not recorded). Some clones in this sample may be carry-over from other donors' samples. Recombination connected TRBV19 to TRBJ2-2, with the D gene not confidently named. CDR3 reads: CATLRLGNTGELFF. In nucleotides, the sequence is TGTGCCACACTCCGATTGGGTAACACCGGGGAGCTGTTTTTT.